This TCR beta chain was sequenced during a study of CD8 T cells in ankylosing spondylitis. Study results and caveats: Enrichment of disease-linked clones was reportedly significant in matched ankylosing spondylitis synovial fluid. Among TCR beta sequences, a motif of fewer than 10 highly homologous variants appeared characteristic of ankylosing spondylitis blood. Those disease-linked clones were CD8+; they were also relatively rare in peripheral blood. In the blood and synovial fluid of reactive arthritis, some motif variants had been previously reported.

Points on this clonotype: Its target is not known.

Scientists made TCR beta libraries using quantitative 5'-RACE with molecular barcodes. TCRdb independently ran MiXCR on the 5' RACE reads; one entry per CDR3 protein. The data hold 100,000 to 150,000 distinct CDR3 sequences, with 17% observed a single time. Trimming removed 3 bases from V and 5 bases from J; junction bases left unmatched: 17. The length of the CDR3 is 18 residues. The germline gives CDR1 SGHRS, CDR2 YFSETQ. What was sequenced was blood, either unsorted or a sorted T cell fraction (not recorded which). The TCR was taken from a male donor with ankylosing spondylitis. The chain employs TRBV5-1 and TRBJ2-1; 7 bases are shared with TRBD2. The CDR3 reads CASSSAGYTIPLNNEQFF. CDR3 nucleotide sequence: TGCGCCAGCAGCTCAGCGGGGTACACGATCCCTCTTAACAATGAGCAGTTCTTC. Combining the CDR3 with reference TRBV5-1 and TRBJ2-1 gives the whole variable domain KAGVTQTPRYLIKTRGQQVTLSCSPISGHRSVSWYQQTPGQGLQFLFEYFSETQRNKGNFPGRFSGRQFSNSRSEMNVSTLELGDSALYLCASSSAGYTIPLNNEQFFGPGTRLTVL.